This is a list of T cell receptor beta chains from one sample in a study of blood T cell repertoires in COVID-19. Here immunoSEQ multiplex PCR was the method, and the copy in TCRdb shows in-frame clones only, minus some. The repertoire holds 150,000 to 200,000 clones, with around 74% as singletons. What was sequenced was peripheral blood. All receptors derive from a woman aged 80 or over with acute or convalescent COVID-19. CDR3s leave out the opening cysteine and the closing phenylalanine or tryptophan.

CDR3: ASSRTGTGADTQY
V: TRBV19
J: TRBJ2-3

CDR3: ASSSPGTPPAYGYT
V: TRBV28
J: TRBJ1-2

CDR3: SVPGQGENIQY
V: TRBV29-1
J: TRBJ2-4

CDR3: ASSEGQGGWNYGYT
V: TRBV2
J: TRBJ1-2

CDR3: ASSPRAGAFHGYT
V: TRBV11-2
J: TRBJ1-2

CDR3: ASSPNSSGNTIY
V: TRBV2
J: TRBJ1-3

CDR3: ASSSRGGTFTDTQY
V: TRBV7-9
J: TRBJ2-3

CDR3: ASSYSRQGALEQY
V: TRBV6-5
J: TRBJ2-7

CDR3: ASSYLGGTEAF
V: TRBV6-2/TRBV6-3
J: TRBJ1-1

CDR3: ASSEQGADTQY
V: TRBV2
J: TRBJ2-3

CDR3: ASSLGTGGHNTIY
V: TRBV5-1
J: TRBJ1-3

CDR3: ASSLTAFYGYT
V: TRBV28
J: TRBJ1-2

CDR3: ASSLSQGPVAF
V: TRBV28
J: TRBJ1-1

CDR3: ASNRLAVTTDTQY
V: TRBV9
J: TRBJ2-3

CDR3: ASSPRPGVAGELF
V: TRBV6-5
J: TRBJ2-2

CDR3: PGSARYSARNQPQH
V: TRBV22-1
J: TRBJ1-5

CDR3: ASSIDPGGPTEAF
V: TRBV19
J: TRBJ1-1

CDR3: ASSQGLAGAYEQY
V: TRBV4-2
J: TRBJ2-7

CDR3: ASSEDWTGSVEAF
V: TRBV2
J: TRBJ1-1

CDR3: ATSDSPAPRGYT
V: TRBV24-1
J: TRBJ1-2

CDR3: ASSLTDRDLREKLF
V: TRBV7-3
J: TRBJ1-4

CDR3: ASSTPLAGERDTQY
V: TRBV21-1
J: TRBJ2-3

CDR3: ASSSPSTDTQY
V: TRBV5-5
J: TRBJ2-3

CDR3: ASSRRTGQNNEQF
V: TRBV7-8
J: TRBJ2-1

CDR3: AWSAGGDTEAF
V: TRBV30
J: TRBJ1-1

CDR3: SVSGMGEQF
V: TRBV29-1
J: TRBJ2-1

CDR3: ASSPGQFYGYT
V: TRBV28
J: TRBJ1-2

CDR3: ASSPPLPETYEQY
V: TRBV18
J: TRBJ2-7

CDR3: ASSFINEQF
V: TRBV28
J: TRBJ2-1

CDR3: ASTDHRTSGTYNEQF
V: TRBV27
J: TRBJ2-1

CDR3: ASSIGRVRGPPYEQY
V: TRBV19
J: TRBJ2-7

CDR3: ASSLRGTSHRF
V: TRBV11-2
J: TRBJ2-1

CDR3: ASSGQVANTEAF
V: TRBV5-1
J: TRBJ1-1

CDR3: ASSDNYEQY
V: TRBV10-2
J: TRBJ2-7

CDR3: ASSLLTGQYSGNTIY
V: TRBV11-2
J: TRBJ1-3